Below, one TCR beta chain is given with its context. Its antigen is currently unknown. TCRdb passed the reads through MiXCR, listing each CDR3 protein once. The table records 70,000 or so distinct CDR3 sequences, less than 30% of them present only once. The data are from a study of T cell repertoires in cytomegalovirus infection. Study as a whole: The authors used CMV epitopes that were HLA-C-restricted (recently identified) and HLA-B-restricted (well studied).

The V end was cut by 0 bases, the J end by 1 base, with 9 bases between. This CDR3 region has 16 residues. Germline V lookup: CDR1 LGHNA, CDR2 YSLEER. The study, taken as a whole, reports: Cumulative frequency of public TCR beta families picked out carriers of CMV plus the relevant HLA.

The TCR sequence derives from a human donor in good health (CMV status not recorded). Some clones in this sample may be carry-over from other donors' samples. Sequencing was performed on CD8+ T cells from cultured PBMCs, taken from culture after CMV antigen stimulation. The chain employs TRBV4-3 and TRBJ1-4; TRBD1 is a possible D gene (5 bases). The DNA for the CDR3 is TGCGCCAGCAGCCAAGATCGGGGGGTAACTAATGAAAAACTGTTTTTT. Its translation: CASSQDRGVTNEKLFF.